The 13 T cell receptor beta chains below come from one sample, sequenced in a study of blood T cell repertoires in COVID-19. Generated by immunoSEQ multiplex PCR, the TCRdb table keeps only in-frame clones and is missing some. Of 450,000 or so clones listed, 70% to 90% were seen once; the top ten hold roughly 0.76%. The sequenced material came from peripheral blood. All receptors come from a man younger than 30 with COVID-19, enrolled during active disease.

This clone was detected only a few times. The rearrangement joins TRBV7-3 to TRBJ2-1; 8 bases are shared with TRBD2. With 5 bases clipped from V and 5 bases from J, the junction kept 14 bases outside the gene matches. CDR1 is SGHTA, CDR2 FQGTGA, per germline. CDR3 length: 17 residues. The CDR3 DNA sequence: TGTGCCAGCAGCCCGAATCGAGGTAGCGGGACCCACAATGAGCAGTTCTTC. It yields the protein CASSPNRGSGTHNEQFF.

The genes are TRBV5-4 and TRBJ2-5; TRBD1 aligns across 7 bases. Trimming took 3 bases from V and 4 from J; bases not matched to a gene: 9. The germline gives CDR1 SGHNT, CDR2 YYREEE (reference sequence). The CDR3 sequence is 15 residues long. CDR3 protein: CASSSQDRARETQYF. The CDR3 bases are TGTGCCAGCAGCTCCCAAGACAGGGCACGAGAGACCCAGTACTTC. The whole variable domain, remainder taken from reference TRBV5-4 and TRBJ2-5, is ETGVTQSPTHLIKTRGQQVTLRCSSQSGHNTVSWYQQALGQGPQFIFQYYREEENGRGNFPPRFSGLQFPNYSSELNVNALELDDSALYLCASSSQDRARETQYFGPGTRLLVL.

The CDR3 is CATSELTGTLNTGELFF. For the CDR3, the DNA is TGTGCCACCAGTGAGTTAACAGGGACCTTAAACACCGGGGAGCTGTTTTTT. The genes are TRBV24-1 and TRBJ2-2; weak D call: TRBD1 (6 bases). Trimming shortened V by 4 bases and J by 2 bases, and 16 bases separated the two germline ends. Per the germline V gene, CDR1 is KGHDR and CDR2 is SFDVKD. The CDR3 spans 17 residues.

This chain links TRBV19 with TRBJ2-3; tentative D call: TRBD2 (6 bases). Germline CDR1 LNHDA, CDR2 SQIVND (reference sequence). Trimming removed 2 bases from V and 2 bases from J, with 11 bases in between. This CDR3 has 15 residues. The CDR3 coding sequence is TGTGCCAGTAGTATACCTGGCGGGGCCACAGATACGCAGTATTTT. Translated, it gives CASSIPGGATDTQYF.

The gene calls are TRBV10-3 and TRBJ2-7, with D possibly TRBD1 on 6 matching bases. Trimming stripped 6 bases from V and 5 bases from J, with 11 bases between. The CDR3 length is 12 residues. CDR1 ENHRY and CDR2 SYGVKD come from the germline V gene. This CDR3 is CAIRTGGDEQYF. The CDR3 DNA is TGTGCCATCAGAACTGGGGGCGACGAGCAGTACTTC.

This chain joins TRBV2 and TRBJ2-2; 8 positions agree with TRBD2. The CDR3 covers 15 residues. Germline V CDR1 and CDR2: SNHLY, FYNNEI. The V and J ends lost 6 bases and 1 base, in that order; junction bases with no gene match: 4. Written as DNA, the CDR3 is TGTGCCAGCAGCACGGGACTAGTGAACACCGGGGAGCTGTTTTTT. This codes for CASSTGLVNTGELFF.

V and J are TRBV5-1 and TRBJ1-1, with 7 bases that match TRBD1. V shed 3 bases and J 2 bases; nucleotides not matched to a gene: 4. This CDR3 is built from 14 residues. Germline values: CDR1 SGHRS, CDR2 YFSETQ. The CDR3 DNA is TGCGCCAGCAGCTGGACAGGACCAAACACTGAAGCTTTCTTT. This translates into CASSWTGPNTEAFF.

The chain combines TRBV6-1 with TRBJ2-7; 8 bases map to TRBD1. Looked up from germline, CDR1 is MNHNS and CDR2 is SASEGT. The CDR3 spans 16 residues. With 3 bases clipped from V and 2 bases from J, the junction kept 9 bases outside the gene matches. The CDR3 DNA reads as TGTGCCAGCAGTGACTGGCGACAGGGGCCCACCTACGAGCAGTACTTC. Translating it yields CASSDWRQGPTYEQYF.

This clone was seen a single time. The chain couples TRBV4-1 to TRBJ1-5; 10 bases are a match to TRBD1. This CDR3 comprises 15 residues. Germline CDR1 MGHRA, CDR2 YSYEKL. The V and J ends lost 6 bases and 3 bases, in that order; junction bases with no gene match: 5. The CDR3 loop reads CASSRTGGPNQPQHF. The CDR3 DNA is TGCGCCAGCAGTCGGACAGGGGGTCCCAATCAGCCCCAGCATTTT.

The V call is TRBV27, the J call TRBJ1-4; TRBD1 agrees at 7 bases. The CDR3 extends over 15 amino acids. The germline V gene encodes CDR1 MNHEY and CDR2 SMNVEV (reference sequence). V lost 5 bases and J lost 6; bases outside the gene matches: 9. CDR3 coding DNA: TGTGCCAGCAGTATCACGACAGGGATAGATGAAAAACTGTTTTTT. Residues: CASSITTGIDEKLFF.

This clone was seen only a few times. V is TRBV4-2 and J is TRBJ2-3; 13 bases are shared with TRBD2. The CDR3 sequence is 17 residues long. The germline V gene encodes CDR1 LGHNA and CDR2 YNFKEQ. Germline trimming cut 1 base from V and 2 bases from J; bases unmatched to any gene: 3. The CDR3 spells CASSQAGLAGFTDTQYF. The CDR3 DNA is TGTGCCAGCAGCCAAGCGGGACTAGCGGGGTTCACAGATACGCAGTATTTT.

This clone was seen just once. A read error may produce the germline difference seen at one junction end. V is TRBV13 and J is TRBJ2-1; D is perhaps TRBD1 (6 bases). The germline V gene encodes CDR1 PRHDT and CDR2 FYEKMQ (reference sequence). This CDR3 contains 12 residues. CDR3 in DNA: TGTGCCAGCAGCCAGGGGTGGACCCAGCTAATCTTC. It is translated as CASSQGWTQLIF.

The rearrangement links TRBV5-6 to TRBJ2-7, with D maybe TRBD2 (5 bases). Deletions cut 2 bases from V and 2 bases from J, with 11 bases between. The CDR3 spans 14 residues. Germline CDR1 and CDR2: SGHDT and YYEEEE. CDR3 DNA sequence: TGTGCCAGCAGCTTTTTCGGGGTTACCTACGAGCAGTACTTC. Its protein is CASSFFGVTYEQYF. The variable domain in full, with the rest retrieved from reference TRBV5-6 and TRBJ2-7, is DAGVTQSPTHLIKTRGQQVTLRCSPKSGHDTVSWYQQALGQGPQFIFQYYEEEERQRGNFPDRFSGHQFPNYSSELNVNALLLGDSALYLCASSFFGVTYEQYFGPGTRLTVT.